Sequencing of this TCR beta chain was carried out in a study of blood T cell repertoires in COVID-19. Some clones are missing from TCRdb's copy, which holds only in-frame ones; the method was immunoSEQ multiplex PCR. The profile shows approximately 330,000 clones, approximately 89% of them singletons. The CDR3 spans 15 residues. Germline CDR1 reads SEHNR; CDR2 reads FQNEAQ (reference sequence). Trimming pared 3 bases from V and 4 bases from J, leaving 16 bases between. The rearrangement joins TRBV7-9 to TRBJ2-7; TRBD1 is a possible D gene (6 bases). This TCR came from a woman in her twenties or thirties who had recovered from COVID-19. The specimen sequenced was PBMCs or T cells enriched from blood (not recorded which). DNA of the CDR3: TGTGCCAGCAGCTTCTATCGGGACAAGCTTTACGAGCAGTACTTC. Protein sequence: CASSFYRDKLYEQYF. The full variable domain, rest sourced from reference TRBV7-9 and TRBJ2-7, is DTGVSQNPRHKITKRGQNVTFRCDPISEHNRLYWYRQTLGQGPEFLTYFQNEAQLEKSRLLSDRFSAERPKGSFSTLEIQRTEQGDSAMYLCASSFYRDKLYEQYFGPGTRLTVT.